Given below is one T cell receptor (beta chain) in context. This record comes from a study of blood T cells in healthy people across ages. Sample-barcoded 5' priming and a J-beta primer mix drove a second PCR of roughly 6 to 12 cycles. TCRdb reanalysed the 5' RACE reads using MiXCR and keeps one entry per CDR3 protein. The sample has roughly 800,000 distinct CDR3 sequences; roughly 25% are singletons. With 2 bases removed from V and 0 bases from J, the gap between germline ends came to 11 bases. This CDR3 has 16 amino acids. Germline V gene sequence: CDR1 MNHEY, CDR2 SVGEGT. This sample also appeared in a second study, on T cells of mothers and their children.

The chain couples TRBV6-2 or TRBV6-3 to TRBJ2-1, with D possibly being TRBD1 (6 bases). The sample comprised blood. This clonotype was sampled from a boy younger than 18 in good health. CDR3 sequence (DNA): TGTGCCAGCAGTTACGTGGGGGCGGGCTCCTACAATGAGCAGTTCTTC. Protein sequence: CASSYVGAGSYNEQFF.